This T cell receptor beta chain was documented in a study of T-cell reconstitution after alpha-beta-depleted transplantation in children. CDR1 SGHTA and CDR2 FQGNSA come from the germline V gene. The CDR3 is 17 residues long. The ends were cut back, 2 bases at V and 0 bases at J, with 14 bases in the middle. A library of TCRbeta sequences, prepared with unique molecular identifiers, was generated. A single record per CDR3 protein comes from TCRdb applying MiXCR to the PCR reads. This sample has tens of thousands of distinct CDR3 sequences; 6% to 8.5% occur once, and the top ten carry 2.5%. This clonotype was detected a few times.

The sequence was collected from a human donor who donated a stem cell graft to a child with acute lymphoblastic leukemia. The chain links TRBV7-2 to TRBJ2-1; D unclear. Here the sequenced sample was PBMCs from the stem cell graft donor, taken from the stem cell graft. CDR3 sequence: CASSLRAGPGSYNEQFF. The CDR3 coding sequence is TGTGCCAGCAGCTTAAGGGCCGGGCCAGGCTCCTACAATGAGCAGTTCTTC.